The rows below give T cell receptor beta chains drawn from one sample of a study of T cells in Graves' hyperthyroidism and ophthalmopathy. MiXCR was run by TCRdb on the multiplex PCR reads, yielding one entry per CDR3 protein. The data hold approximately 360,000 distinct CDR3 sequences, with about 25% observed a single time. Sequencing was done on a sample of blood. All receptors come from a man aged 50-60 years with Graves' hyperthyroidism. Both conserved end residues are part of each CDR3. The order of the fields is CDR3 DNA, CDR3 protein, clone size, D gene, J gene, V gene. A D gene is named only where the DNA matches it firmly. The size entry is marked missing in some rows and otherwise reads once, few, many or a size class.

cdr3_nt: TGTGCCAGCCTCGCTGACCCCGATACGCAGTATTTT
cdr3_aa: CASLADPDTQYF
clone_size: many
d_call: NA
j_call: TRBJ2-3
v_call: TRBV2

cdr3_nt: TGTGCCAGCAGTGCAGGGCGGGAGACCCAGTACTTC
cdr3_aa: CASSAGRETQYF
clone_size: NA
d_call: NA
j_call: TRBJ2-5
v_call: TRBV27

cdr3_nt: TGTGCCAGCAGTTTTTCCGAGGGACAGGGAACAGGCGAGCAGTACTTC
cdr3_aa: CASSFSEGQGTGEQYF
clone_size: many
d_call: TRBD1
j_call: TRBJ2-7
v_call: TRBV27

cdr3_nt: TGTGCCAGCAGCCGACAGAGAGTTAACTATGGCTACACCTTC
cdr3_aa: CASSRQRVNYGYTF
clone_size: few
d_call: NA
j_call: TRBJ1-2
v_call: TRBV3-1

cdr3_nt: TGTGCCAGCAGCTTACTAGTGGTCGGGGAGCTGTTTTTT
cdr3_aa: CASSLLVVGELFF
clone_size: NA
d_call: NA
j_call: TRBJ2-2
v_call: TRBV7-8

cdr3_nt: TGTGCCTGGAGTTTCGCCCCAGGGGAGACCCAGTACTTC
cdr3_aa: CAWSFAPGETQYF
clone_size: many
d_call: NA
j_call: TRBJ2-5
v_call: TRBV30

cdr3_nt: TGTGCCAGCAAAAGGACAGGGAACTCGGGGACTAATGAAAAACTGTTTTTT
cdr3_aa: CASKRTGNSGTNEKLFF
clone_size: NA
d_call: TRBD1
j_call: TRBJ1-4
v_call: TRBV19

cdr3_nt: TGTGCCAGTAGCGCAGGGAGAAACTACGAGCAGTACTTC
cdr3_aa: CASSAGRNYEQYF
clone_size: few
d_call: NA
j_call: TRBJ2-7
v_call: TRBV19

cdr3_nt: TGTGCCAGCAGCCCCGGGACAGGGGGTAACTATGGCTACACCTTC
cdr3_aa: CASSPGTGGNYGYTF
clone_size: many
d_call: TRBD1
j_call: TRBJ1-2
v_call: TRBV11-2

cdr3_nt: TGTGCCAGCAGCTTGGGACTAGCGGGAGGGTGGGATGAGCAGTTCTTC
cdr3_aa: CASSLGLAGGWDEQFF
clone_size: NA
d_call: TRBD2
j_call: TRBJ2-1
v_call: TRBV7-3

cdr3_nt: TGTGCCAGTAGTATAGCCGGGACCGGGGAGCTGTTTTTT
cdr3_aa: CASSIAGTGELFF
clone_size: NA
d_call: NA
j_call: TRBJ2-2
v_call: TRBV19

cdr3_nt: TGCAGCGTCGACCTAGCGGGAATCTACAATGAGCAGTTCTTC
cdr3_aa: CSVDLAGIYNEQFF
clone_size: few
d_call: TRBD2
j_call: TRBJ2-1
v_call: TRBV29-1

cdr3_nt: TGTGCCAGCAGTGGACCAGTAGATCGTACCGGGGAGCTGTTTTTT
cdr3_aa: CASSGPVDRTGELFF
clone_size: few
d_call: NA
j_call: TRBJ2-2
v_call: TRBV6-1

cdr3_nt: TGCGCCAGCAGCTTGGATACTAGCGGGAGCAGAGAGCAGTACTTC
cdr3_aa: CASSLDTSGSREQYF
clone_size: few
d_call: TRBD2
j_call: TRBJ2-7
v_call: TRBV5-1

cdr3_nt: TGTGCCAGCAGTCGTCAGGGGGTCCGGCCCGGGGAGCTGTTTTTT
cdr3_aa: CASSRQGVRPGELFF
clone_size: NA
d_call: TRBD1
j_call: TRBJ2-2
v_call: TRBV28

cdr3_nt: TGCGCCAGCAGCCCAAAATTTAGCGGGTTTAGCACAGATACGCAGTATTTT
cdr3_aa: CASSPKFSGFSTDTQYF
clone_size: NA
d_call: TRBD2
j_call: TRBJ2-3
v_call: TRBV4-1

cdr3_nt: TGTGCCAGCAGGAGGGCCCAAAGTATGAACACTGAAGCTTTCTTT
cdr3_aa: CASRRAQSMNTEAFF
clone_size: many
d_call: NA
j_call: TRBJ1-1
v_call: TRBV6-2/TRBV6-3

cdr3_nt: TGTGCCAGCAGCAGACAGGGGTATGGAAACACCATATATTTT
cdr3_aa: CASSRQGYGNTIYF
clone_size: few
d_call: TRBD1
j_call: TRBJ1-3
v_call: TRBV7-2

cdr3_nt: TGTGCCAGCAGCTTTGGACCTCTTAGTGAGCAGTTCTTC
cdr3_aa: CASSFGPLSEQFF
clone_size: NA
d_call: NA
j_call: TRBJ2-1
v_call: TRBV7-2

cdr3_nt: TGCGCCAGCAGCCTCGACAGTGCAACTAATGAAAAACTGTTTTTT
cdr3_aa: CASSLDSATNEKLFF
clone_size: NA
d_call: NA
j_call: TRBJ1-4
v_call: TRBV4-1

cdr3_nt: TGTGCCAGCAGCTATCGTAGTAACTCTAACTATGGCTACACCTTC
cdr3_aa: CASSYRSNSNYGYTF
clone_size: few
d_call: NA
j_call: TRBJ1-2
v_call: TRBV7-2

cdr3_nt: TGTGTCAGTAGTTCGCATCTACGACACATAGCCAAAAACATTCAGTACTTC
cdr3_aa: CVSSSHLRHIAKNIQYF
clone_size: NA
d_call: NA
j_call: TRBJ2-4
v_call: TRBV19

cdr3_nt: TGTGCCAGCAGCGCCGAGGGGCAATCCTACGAGCAGTACTTC
cdr3_aa: CASSAEGQSYEQYF
clone_size: few
d_call: NA
j_call: TRBJ2-7
v_call: TRBV11-3

cdr3_nt: TGCAGTGCTAGAGATCGCGGGGGCTTACCCCACAATGAGCAGTTCTTC
cdr3_aa: CSARDRGGLPHNEQFF
clone_size: few
d_call: NA
j_call: TRBJ2-1
v_call: TRBV20-1

cdr3_nt: TGCAGCGTCTTACAGGGGGCAGGGAACACTGAAGCTTTCTTT
cdr3_aa: CSVLQGAGNTEAFF
clone_size: NA
d_call: TRBD1
j_call: TRBJ1-1
v_call: TRBV29-1